This TCR beta chain stems from a study of lymphopenia after photon versus proton radiotherapy. In regard to this clone: Its target is unknown.

Profiled with immunoSEQ multiplex PCR; TCRdb holds only in-frame clones, not every one. The sample holds tens of thousands of clones, about 86% seen once. Study-wide findings and caveats: In patients who died, overall survival fell as post-nadir TCR diversity dropped more. Better survival with proton therapy was suggested as possible, not demonstrated.

Germline CDR1 reads MGHRA; CDR2 reads YSYEKL. V was shortened by 2 bases and J by 2 bases, with 9 bases between the two germline ends. This CDR3 is built from 14 residues. The TCR was taken from a woman in her 70s with pancreatic cancer. Some clones in this sample may be carry-over from other donors' samples. The source was peripheral blood, collected from a patient treated with proton-based radiotherapy. This chain joins TRBV4-1 and TRBJ1-1; D possibly corresponds to TRBD1 (5 bases). CDR3 nucleotide sequence: TGCGCCAGCAGCCAAACGGGGGGTAACACTGAAGCTTTCTTT. Its protein is CASSQTGGNTEAFF.